These T cell receptor beta chains were read from a single sample in a study of blood T cell repertoires in COVID-19. Generated by immunoSEQ multiplex PCR, the TCRdb table keeps only in-frame clones and is missing some. The sample lists about 140,000 clones; roughly 80% were seen once. Sequencing input: PBMCs or T cells enriched from blood (not recorded which). The receptors derive from a woman aged 18 to 35 who had been exposed to COVID-19. Each CDR3 is given with its conserved first and last residue. Clone sizes are given selectively: once, few, many, or a class where the clone is expanded.

size	V	J	CDR3
-	TRBV21-1	TRBJ2-6	CASSKERDYFSGANVLTF
once	TRBV9	TRBJ2-7	CASSVGPNSYEQYF
few	TRBV7-3	TRBJ2-2	CASSFSNQGSDAFTGELFF
-	TRBV5-1	TRBJ1-2	CASRRGIYGYTF
-	TRBV11-2	TRBJ2-1	CASSRTSGNSYNEQFF
-	TRBV30	TRBJ1-5	CAWTPNSNQPQHF
-	TRBV6-5	TRBJ1-6	CASSTGFYSPLHF
-	TRBV7-3	TRBJ2-1	CASSSPGGMGYNEQFF
-	TRBV6-1	TRBJ1-5	CASSEARGWNQPQHF
-	TRBV19	TRBJ1-1	CASRYRISNTEAFF
-	TRBV19	TRBJ1-5	CASRKLEGSNQPQHF
-	TRBV30	TRBJ2-3	CAWSIAGGATDTQYF
-	TRBV3-1/TRBV3-2	TRBJ1-2	CASRVGVSSYGYTF
few	TRBV7-6	TRBJ2-1	CASSLVSLNEQFF
once	TRBV6-1	TRBJ1-5	CASSEGTGGVQPQHF
-	TRBV18	TRBJ2-5	CASSPLRAETQYF
-	TRBV5-1	TRBJ1-1	CASSFGTGGKDTEAFF
-	TRBV28	TRBJ1-1	CASSPIGTGGSTEAFF
-	TRBV12-3/TRBV12-4	TRBJ1-4	CASSFSNEKLFF
-	TRBV18	TRBJ1-1	CASSGGITEAFF
-	TRBV28	TRBJ1-1	CATQVNTEAFF
-	TRBV5-1	TRBJ1-2	CASSLISDSTNYGYTF
-	TRBV9	TRBJ1-6	CASSSRPQGSYNSPLHF
-	TRBV19	TRBJ1-2	CASRKGGGLAYGYTF
-	TRBV7-9	TRBJ2-3	CASSLGLAGERTDTQYF
-	TRBV5-4	TRBJ2-7	CASSLWTSGRSYEQYF
few	TRBV5-1	TRBJ2-3	CASSPLGSGQVDTQYF
-	TRBV4-1	TRBJ2-6	CASSQGGTRVSGANVLTF
-	TRBV19	TRBJ2-1	CASSAYNEQFF
once	TRBV5-6	TRBJ2-7	CASSLSGSAYEQYF
-	TRBV29-1	TRBJ1-1	CSVDDGGGTLNTEAFF